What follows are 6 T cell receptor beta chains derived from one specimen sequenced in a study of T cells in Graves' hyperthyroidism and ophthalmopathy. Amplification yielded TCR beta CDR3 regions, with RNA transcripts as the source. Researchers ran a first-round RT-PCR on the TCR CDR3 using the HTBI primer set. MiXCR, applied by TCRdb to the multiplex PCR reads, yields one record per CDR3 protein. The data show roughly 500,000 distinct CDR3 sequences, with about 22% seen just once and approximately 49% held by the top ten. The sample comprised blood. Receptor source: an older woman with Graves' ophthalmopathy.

CDR3 DNA sequence: TGTGCCTGGAGTGCCCCCCGGGACAGCCTGAACACTGAAGCTTTCTTT. This gives the protein CAWSAPRDSLNTEAFF. This chain joins TRBV30 and TRBJ1-1, with 7 positions matching TRBD1. Per germline, CDR1 GTSNPN and CDR2 SVGIG (reference sequence). This CDR3 has 16 residues. With 1 base clipped from V and 0 bases from J, the junction kept 8 bases outside the gene matches.

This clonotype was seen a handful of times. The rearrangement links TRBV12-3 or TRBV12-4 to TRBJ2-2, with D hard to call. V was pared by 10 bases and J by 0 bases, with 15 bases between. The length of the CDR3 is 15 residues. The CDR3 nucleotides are TGTGCCACACCCGCCGGCAGCACGAACACCGGGGAGCTGTTTTTT. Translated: CATPAGSTNTGELFF.

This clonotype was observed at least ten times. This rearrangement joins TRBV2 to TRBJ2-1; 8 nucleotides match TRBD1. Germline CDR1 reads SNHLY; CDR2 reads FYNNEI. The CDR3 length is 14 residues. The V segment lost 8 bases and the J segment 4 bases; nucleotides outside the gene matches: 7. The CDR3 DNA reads TGTGCCAGCGGTGGACAGGGAACTTACAATGAGCAGTTCTTC. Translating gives CASGGQGTYNEQFF.

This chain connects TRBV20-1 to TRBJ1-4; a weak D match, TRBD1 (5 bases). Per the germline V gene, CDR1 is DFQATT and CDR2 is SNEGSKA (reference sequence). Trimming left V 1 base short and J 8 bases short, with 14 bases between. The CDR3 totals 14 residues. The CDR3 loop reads CSARGDVDGEKLFF. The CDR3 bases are TGCAGTGCTAGAGGGGACGTCGACGGGGAAAAACTGTTTTTT.

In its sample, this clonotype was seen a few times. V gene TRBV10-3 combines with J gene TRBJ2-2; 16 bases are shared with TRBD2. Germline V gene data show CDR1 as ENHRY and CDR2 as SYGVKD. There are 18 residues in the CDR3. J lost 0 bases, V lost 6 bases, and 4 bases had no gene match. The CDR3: CAIRGGLAGGPNTGELFF. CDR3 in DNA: TGTGCCATCAGGGGGGGACTAGCGGGAGGGCCGAACACCGGGGAGCTGTTTTTT.

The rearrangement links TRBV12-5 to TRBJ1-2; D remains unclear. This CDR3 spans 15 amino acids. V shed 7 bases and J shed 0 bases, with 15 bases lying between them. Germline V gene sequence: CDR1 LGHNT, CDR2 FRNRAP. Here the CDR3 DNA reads TGTGCTAGTGACGGTGGGAGACTAGCTAACTATGGCTACACCTTC. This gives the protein CASDGGRLANYGYTF. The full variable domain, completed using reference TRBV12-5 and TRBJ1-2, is DARVTQTPRHKVTEMGQEVTMRCQPILGHNTVFWYRQTMMQGLELLAYFRNRAPLDDSGMPKDRFSAEMPDATLATLKIQPSEPRDSAVYFCASDGGRLANYGYTFGSGTRLTVV.